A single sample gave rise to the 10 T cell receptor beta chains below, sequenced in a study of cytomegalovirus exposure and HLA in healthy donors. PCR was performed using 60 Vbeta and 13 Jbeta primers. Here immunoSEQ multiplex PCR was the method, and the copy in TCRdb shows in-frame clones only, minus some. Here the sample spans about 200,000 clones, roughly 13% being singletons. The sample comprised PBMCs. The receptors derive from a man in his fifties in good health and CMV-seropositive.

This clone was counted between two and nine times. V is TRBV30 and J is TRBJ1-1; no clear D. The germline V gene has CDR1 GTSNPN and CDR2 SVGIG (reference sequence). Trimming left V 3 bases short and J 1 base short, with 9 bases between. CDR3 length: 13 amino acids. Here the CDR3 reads CAWSYTENTEAFF. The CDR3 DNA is TGTGCCTGGAGCTACACAGAGAACACTGAAGCTTTCTTT. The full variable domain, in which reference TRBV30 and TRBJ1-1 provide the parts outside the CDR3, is SQTIHQWPATLVQPVGSPLSLECTVEGTSNPNLYWYRQAAGRGLQLLFYSVGIGQISSEVPQNLSASRPQDRQFILSSKKLLLSDSGFYLCAWSYTENTEAFFGQGTRLTVV.

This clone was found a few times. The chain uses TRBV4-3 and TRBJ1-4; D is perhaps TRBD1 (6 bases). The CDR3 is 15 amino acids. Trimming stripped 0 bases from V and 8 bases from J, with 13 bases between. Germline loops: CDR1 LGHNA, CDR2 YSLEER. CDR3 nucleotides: TGCGCCAGCAGCCAAGACGCACAGGGTAACGAAAAACTGTTTTTT. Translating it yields CASSQDAQGNEKLFF.

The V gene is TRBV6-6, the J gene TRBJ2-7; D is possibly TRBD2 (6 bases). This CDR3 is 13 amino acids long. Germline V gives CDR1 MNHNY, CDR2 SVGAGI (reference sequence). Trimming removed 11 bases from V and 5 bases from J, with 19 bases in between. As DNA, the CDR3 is TGTGCCCCCCGCCCCGGGACTGGGAACGAGCAGTACTTC. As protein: CAPRPGTGNEQYF.

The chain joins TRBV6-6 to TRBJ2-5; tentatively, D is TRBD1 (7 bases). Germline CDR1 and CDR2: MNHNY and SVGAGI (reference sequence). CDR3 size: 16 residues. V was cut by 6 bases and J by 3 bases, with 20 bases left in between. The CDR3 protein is CASRTGAWDSKETQYF. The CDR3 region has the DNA TGTGCCAGCAGAACAGGGGCGTGGGACTCGAAAGAGACCCAGTACTTC.

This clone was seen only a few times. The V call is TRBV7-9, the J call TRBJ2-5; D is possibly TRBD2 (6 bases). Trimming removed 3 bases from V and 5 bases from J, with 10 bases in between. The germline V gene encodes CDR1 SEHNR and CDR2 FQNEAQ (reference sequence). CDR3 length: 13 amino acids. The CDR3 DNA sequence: TGTGCCAGCAGCTTGGGGAGCGGGGAGACCCAGTACTTC. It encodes CASSLGSGETQYF.

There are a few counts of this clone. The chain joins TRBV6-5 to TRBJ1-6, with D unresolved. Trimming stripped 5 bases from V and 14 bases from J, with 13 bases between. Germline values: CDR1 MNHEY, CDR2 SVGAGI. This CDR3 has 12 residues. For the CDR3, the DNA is TGTGCCAGCAGTCCCTCCCTAATGGCCCTCCACTTT. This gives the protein CASSPSLMALHF.

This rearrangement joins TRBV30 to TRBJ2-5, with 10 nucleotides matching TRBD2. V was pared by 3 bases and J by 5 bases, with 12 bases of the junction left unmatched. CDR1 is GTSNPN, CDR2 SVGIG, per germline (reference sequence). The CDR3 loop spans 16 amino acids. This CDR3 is CAWRPTSGALWETQYF. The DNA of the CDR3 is TGTGCCTGGAGACCAACTAGCGGGGCCTTGTGGGAGACCCAGTACTTC.

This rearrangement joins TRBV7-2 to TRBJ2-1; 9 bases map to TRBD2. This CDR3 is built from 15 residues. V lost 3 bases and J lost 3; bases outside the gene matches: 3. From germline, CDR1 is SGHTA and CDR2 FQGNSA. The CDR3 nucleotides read TGTGCCAGCAGCTTCGGTAGCGGGGGCTACAATGAGCAGTTCTTC. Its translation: CASSFGSGGYNEQFF. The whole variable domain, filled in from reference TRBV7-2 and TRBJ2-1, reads GAGVSQSPSNKVTEKGKDVELRCDPISGHTALYWYRQSLGQGLEFLIYFQGNSAPDKSGLPSDRFSAERTGGSVSTLTIQRTQQEDSAVYLCASSFGSGGYNEQFFGPGTRLTVL.

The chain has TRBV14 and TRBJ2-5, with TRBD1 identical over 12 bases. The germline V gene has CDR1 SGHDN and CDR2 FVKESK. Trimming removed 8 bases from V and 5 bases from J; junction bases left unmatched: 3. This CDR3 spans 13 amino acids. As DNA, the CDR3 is TGTGCCAGCGGGACAGGGGGCTTCGAGACCCAGTACTTC. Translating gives CASGTGGFETQYF.

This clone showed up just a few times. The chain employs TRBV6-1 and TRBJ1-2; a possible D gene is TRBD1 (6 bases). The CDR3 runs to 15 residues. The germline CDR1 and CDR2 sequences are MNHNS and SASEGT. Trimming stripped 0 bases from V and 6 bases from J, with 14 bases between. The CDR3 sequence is CASSEALIQGDGYTF. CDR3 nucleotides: TGTGCCAGCAGTGAAGCGCTAATACAGGGTGATGGCTACACCTTC.